This T cell receptor beta chain derives from a study of cytomegalovirus exposure and HLA in healthy donors. Overall study findings and caveats: What a later analysis reportedly showed was that an Asian-associated ancestry cluster had fewer N-insertions than the approximately 700-donor mean.

Note on this clone: What it binds is not known.

The PCR had 60 Vbeta and 13 Jbeta primers. The assay was immunoSEQ multiplex PCR, and TCRdb's table has in-frame clones only and misses some. The sample consists of about 190,000 clones, about 80% of them appearing once. The sequence derives from a woman aged 18-29 years in good health and CMV-seropositive. The specimen was PBMCs.

The CDR3 reads CASSQSGQGFDYTF. Written as DNA, the CDR3 is TGTGCCAGCAGCCAATCGGGCCAGGGGTTTGACTACACCTTC. V and J are TRBV16 and TRBJ1-2, with TRBD1 as a possible D gene (6 bases). Trimming removed 0 bases from V and 10 bases from J, with 15 bases in between. This CDR3 is 14 amino acids long. Germline CDR1 KGHSY, CDR2 FQNENV.